Listed here are 5 T cell receptor beta chains from one sample, sequenced in a study of radiotherapy plus CTLA-4 blockade in lung cancer. Measured with immunoSEQ multiplex PCR; TCRdb has only the in-frame clones, and not every one. The sample has approximately 67,000 clones, around 81% seen once. The material sequenced was peripheral blood, taken from a patient treated with radiotherapy plus ipilimumab. These TCRs come from a human donor with non-small cell lung cancer who had a partial response to radiotherapy plus ipilimumab.

The chain uses TRBV27 and TRBJ1-2; 10 positions agree with TRBD1. V dropped 5 bases and J dropped 3; count of bases not matched to a gene: 6. Germline CDR1 reads MNHEY; CDR2 reads SMNVEV (reference sequence). CDR3 size: 15 residues. The CDR3 nucleotides read TGTGCCAGCAGTGCCTCGACAGGGGGCTACTATGGCTACACCTTC. Its translation is CASSASTGGYYGYTF.

The chain has TRBV6-5 and TRBJ2-7, with 7 bases that match TRBD1. V dropped 5 bases and J dropped 2; count of bases not matched to a gene: 6. Germline V gene sequence: CDR1 MNHEY, CDR2 SVGAGI. The CDR3 covers 14 residues. CDR3 DNA sequence: TGTGCCAGCAGTGCCCGGACAGGCCCCTACGAGCAGTACTTC. Translating gives CASSARTGPYEQYF.

The chain is built from TRBV5-3 and TRBJ2-3, with 8 bases lining up with TRBD2. TRBV5-3 counts as an open reading frame of uncertain function. Trimming at V came to 0 bases and at J to 5 bases, leaving 8 bases not matched to a gene. The CDR3 length is 16 residues. CDR3 nucleotides: TGTGCCAGAAGCTTGGGAGTAGCGGGGCAGGGAGATACGCAGTATTTT. Translating gives CARSLGVAGQGDTQYF.

The gene calls are TRBV11-2 and TRBJ1-1; TRBD1 might be the D (5 bases). Deletions cut 2 bases from V and 5 bases from J, with 9 bases between. The CDR3 is 13 residues long. Germline V gene sequence: CDR1 SGHAT, CDR2 FQNNGV. The CDR3 loop is CASSLQGGTEAFF. The CDR3 DNA follows: TGTGCCAGCAGCTTACAGGGAGGTACTGAAGCTTTCTTT.

The chain joins TRBV5-1 to TRBJ2-1, with unresolved D. The CDR3 covers 15 residues. Trimming removed 2 bases from V and 6 bases from J, with 15 bases in between. CDR1 and CDR2 (germline): SGHRS, YFSETQ. CDR3 sequence reads: CASSFLGRRGNEQFF. DNA of the CDR3: TGCGCCAGCAGCTTCCTCGGCCGGAGAGGCAATGAGCAGTTCTTC.